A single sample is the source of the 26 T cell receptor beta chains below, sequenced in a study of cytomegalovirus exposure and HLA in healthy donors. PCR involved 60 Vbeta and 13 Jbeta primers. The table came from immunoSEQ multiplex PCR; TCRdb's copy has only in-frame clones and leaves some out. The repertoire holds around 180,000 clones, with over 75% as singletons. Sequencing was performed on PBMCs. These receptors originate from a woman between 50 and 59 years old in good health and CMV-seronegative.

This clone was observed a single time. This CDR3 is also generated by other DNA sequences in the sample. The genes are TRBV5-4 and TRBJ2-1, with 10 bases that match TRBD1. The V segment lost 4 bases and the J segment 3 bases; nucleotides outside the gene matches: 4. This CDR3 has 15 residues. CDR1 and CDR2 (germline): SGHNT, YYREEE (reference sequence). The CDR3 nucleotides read TGTGCCAGCAGCCAGGGACAGGGGTTCTACAATGAGCAGTTCTTC. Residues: CASSQGQGFYNEQFF.

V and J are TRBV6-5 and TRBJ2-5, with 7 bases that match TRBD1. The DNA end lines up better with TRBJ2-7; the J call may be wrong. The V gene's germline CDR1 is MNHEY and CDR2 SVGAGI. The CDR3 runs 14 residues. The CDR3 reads CASPDRDSFYEQYF. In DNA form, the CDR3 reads TGTGCCAGCCCTGACCGGGACAGCTTTTACGAGCAGTACTTC.

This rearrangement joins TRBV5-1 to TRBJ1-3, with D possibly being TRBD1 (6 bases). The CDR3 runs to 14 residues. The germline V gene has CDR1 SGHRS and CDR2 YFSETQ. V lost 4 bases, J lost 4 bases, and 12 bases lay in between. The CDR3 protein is CASSEGVSGNTIYF. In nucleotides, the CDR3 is TGCGCCAGCAGCGAGGGGGTATCGGGAAACACCATATATTTT.

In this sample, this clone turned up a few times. Here the CDR3 reads CASSGGGASGMTNEQFF. CDR3 DNA sequence: TGCGCCAGCAGCGGGGGGGGCGCTAGCGGGATGACGAATGAGCAGTTCTTC. The V gene is TRBV5-1, the J gene TRBJ2-1; TRBD2 matches at 9 bases. This CDR3 is built from 17 residues. Germline-derived CDR1 and CDR2 are SGHRS and YFSETQ. After removal of 4 bases from V and 7 bases from J, the junction contained 15 bases not matched to a gene.

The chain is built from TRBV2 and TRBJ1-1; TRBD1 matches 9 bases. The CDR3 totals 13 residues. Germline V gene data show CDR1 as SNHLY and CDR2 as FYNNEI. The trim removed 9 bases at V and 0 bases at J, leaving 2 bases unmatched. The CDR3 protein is CARGQGMNTEAFF. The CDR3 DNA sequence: TGTGCCAGGGGACAGGGAATGAACACTGAAGCTTTCTTT.

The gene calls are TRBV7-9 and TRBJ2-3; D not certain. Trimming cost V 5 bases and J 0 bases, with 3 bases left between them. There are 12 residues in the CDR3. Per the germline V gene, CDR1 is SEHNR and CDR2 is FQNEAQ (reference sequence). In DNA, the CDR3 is TGTGCCAGCAGCCCAAGCACAGATACGCAGTATTTT. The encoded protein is CASSPSTDTQYF.

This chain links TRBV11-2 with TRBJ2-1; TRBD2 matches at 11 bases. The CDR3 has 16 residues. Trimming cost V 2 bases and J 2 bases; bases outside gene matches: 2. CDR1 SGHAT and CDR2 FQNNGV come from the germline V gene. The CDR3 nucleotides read TGTGCCAGCAGCTTACGACTAGCGGGGCCCTACAATGAGCAGTTCTTC. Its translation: CASSLRLAGPYNEQFF.

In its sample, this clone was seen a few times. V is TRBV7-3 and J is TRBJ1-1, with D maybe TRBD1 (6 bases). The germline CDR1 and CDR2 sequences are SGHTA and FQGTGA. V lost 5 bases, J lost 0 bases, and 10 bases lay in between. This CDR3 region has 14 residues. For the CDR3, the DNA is TGTGCCAGCAGCCCGGGGGGCATGAACACTGAAGCTTTCTTT. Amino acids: CASSPGGMNTEAFF.

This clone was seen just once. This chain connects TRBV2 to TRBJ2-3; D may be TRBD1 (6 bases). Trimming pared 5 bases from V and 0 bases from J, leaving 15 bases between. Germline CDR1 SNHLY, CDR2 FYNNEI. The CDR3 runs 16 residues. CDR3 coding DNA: TGTGCCAGCAGTAAGGGGGTTGTATTTAGCACAGATACGCAGTATTTT. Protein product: CASSKGVVFSTDTQYF.

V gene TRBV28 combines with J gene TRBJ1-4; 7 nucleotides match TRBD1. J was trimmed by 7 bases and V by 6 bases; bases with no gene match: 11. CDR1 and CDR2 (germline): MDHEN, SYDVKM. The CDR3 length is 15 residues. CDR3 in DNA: TGTGCCAGCAGCCTTACGACAGGGAGTTTTGAAAAACTGTTTTTT. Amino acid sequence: CASSLTTGSFEKLFF.

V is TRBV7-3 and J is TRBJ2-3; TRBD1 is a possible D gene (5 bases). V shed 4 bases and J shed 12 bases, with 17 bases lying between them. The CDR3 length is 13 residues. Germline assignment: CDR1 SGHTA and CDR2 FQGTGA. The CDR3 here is CASSSPDQGRQYF. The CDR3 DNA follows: TGTGCCAGCAGCTCCCCGGATCAGGGTCGTCAGTATTTT.

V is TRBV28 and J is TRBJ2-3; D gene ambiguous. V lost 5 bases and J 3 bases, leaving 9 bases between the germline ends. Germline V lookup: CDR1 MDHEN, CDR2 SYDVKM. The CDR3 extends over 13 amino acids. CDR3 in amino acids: CASSPIQTDTQYF. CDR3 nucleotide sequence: TGTGCCAGCAGTCCCATCCAGACAGATACGCAGTATTTT.

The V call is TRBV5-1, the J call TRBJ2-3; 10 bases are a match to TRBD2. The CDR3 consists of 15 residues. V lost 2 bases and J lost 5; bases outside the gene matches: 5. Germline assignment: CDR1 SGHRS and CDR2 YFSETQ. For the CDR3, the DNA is TGCGCCAGCAGCTTAAGCGGGGGGGCCGGAGATACGCAGTATTTT. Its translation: CASSLSGGAGDTQYF.

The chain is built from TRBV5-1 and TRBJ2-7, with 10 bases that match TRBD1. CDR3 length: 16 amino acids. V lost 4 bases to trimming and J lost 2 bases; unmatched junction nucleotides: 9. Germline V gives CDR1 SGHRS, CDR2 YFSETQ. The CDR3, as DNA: TGCGCCAGCAGCCTAACCCCCGGGACAGGGGCCTACGAGCAGTACTTC. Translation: CASSLTPGTGAYEQYF.

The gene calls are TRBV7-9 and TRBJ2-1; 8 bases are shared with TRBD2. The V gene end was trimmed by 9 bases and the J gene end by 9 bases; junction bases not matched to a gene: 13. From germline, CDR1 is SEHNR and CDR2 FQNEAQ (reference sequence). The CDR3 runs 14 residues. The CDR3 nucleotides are TGTGCCAGTGGGGGAGCGGGAGCCAGGGGTGAGCAGTTCTTC. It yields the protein CASGGAGARGEQFF.

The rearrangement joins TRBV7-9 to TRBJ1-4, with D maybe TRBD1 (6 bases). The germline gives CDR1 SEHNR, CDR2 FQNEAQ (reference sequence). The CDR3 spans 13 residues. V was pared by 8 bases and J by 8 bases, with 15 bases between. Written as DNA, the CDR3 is TGTGCCAGCGGAATAGGGGGTCGGGAAAAACTGTTTTTT. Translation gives CASGIGGREKLFF. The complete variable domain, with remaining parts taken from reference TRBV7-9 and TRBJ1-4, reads DTGVSQNPRHKITKRGQNVTFRCDPISEHNRLYWYRQTLGQGPEFLTYFQNEAQLEKSRLLSDRFSAERPKGSFSTLEIQRTEQGDSAMYLCASGIGGREKLFFGSGTQLSVL.

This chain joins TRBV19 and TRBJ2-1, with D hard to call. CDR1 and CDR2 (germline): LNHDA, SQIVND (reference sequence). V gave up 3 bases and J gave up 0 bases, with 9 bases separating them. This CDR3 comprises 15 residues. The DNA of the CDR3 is TGTGCCAGTAGTATTGGTGCGAGCTCCTACAATGAGCAGTTCTTC. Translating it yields CASSIGASSYNEQFF.

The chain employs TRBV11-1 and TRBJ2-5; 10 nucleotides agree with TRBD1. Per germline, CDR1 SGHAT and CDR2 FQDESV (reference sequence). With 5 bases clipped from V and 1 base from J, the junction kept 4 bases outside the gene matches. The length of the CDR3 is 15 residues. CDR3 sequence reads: CASSARDRGQETQYF. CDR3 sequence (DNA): TGTGCCAGCAGCGCCCGGGACAGGGGCCAAGAGACCCAGTACTTC.

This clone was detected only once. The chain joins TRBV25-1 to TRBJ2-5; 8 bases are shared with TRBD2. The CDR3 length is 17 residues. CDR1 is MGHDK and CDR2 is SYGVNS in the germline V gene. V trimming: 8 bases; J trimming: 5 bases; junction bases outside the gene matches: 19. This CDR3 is CASLEEDRQRGRETQYF. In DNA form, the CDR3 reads TGTGCCAGCCTAGAAGAGGATCGCCAGCGGGGGAGGGAGACCCAGTACTTC. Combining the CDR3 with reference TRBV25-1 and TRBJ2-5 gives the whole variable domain EADIYQTPRYLVIGTGKKITLECSQTMGHDKMYWYQQDPGMELHLIHYSYGVNSTEKGDLSSESTVSRIRTEHFPLTLESARPSHTSQYLCASLEEDRQRGRETQYFGPGTRLLVL.

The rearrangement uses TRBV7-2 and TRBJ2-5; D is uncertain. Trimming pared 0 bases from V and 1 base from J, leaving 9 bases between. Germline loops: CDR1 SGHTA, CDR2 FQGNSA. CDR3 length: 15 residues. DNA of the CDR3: TGTGCCAGCAGCTTAGCGAGGCAAACCCAAGAGACCCAGTACTTC. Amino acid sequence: CASSLARQTQETQYF.

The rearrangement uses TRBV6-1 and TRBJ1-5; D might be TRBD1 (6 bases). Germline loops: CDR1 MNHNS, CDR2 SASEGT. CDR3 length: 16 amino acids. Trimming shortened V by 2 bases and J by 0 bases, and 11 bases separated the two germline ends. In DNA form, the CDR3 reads TGTGCCAGCAGTGAAAGGGGGGGGCATAGCAATCAGCCCCAGCATTTT. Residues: CASSERGGHSNQPQHF.

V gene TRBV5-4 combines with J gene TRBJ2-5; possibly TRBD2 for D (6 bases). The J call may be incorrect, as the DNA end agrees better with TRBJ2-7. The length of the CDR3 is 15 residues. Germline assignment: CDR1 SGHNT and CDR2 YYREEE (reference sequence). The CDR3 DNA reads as TGTGCCAGCAGCGCCCAGGGACTCGTCTCCTACGAGCAGTACTTC. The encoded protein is CASSAQGLVSYEQYF.

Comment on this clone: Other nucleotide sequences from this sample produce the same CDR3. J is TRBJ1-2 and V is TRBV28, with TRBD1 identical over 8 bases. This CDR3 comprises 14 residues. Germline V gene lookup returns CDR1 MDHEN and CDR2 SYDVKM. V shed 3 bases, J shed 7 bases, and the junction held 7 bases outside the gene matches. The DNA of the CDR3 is TGTGCCAGCAGTTTCCCGGACAGGGCCGGTGGCTACACCTTC. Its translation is CASSFPDRAGGYTF.

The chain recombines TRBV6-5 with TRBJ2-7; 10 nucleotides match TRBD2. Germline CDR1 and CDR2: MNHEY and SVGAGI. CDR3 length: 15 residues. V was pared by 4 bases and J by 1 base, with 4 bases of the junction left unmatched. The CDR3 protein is CASSLSSGSSYEQYF. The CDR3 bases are TGTGCCAGCAGTTTATCTAGCGGGAGTTCCTACGAGCAGTACTTC.

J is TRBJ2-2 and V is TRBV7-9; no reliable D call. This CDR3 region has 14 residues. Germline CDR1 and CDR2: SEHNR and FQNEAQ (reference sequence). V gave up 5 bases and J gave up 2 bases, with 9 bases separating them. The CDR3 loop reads CASSADTNTGELFF. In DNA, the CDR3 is TGTGCCAGCAGCGCAGACACAAACACCGGGGAGCTGTTTTTT.

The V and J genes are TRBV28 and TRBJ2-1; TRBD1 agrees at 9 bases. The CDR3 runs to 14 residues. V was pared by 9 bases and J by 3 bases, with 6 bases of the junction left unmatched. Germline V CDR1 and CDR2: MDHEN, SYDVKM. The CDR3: CASQSGQGYNEQFF. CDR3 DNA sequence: TGTGCCAGTCAATCGGGACAGGGCTACAATGAGCAGTTCTTC.